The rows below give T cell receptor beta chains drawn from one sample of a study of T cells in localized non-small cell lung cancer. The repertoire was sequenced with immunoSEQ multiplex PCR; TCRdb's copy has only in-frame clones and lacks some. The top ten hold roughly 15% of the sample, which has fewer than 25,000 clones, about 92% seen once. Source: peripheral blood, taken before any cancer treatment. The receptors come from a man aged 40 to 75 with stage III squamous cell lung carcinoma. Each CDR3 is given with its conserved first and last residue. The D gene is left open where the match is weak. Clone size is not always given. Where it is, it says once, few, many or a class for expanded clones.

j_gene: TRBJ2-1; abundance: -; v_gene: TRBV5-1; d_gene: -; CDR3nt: TGCGCCAGCAGCTTGGCCGCGGGCTACAATGAGCAGTTCTTC; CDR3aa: CASSLAAGYNEQFF
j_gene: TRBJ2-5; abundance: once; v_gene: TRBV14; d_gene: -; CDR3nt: TGTGCCAGCAGCCTCGGCAAGACCCAGTACTTC; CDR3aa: CASSLGKTQYF
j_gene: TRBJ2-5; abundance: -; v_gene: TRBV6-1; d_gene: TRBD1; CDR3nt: TGTGCCAGCAGTACCAGACAGGGAACCCCGGAGACCCAGTACTTC; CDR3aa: CASSTRQGTPETQYF
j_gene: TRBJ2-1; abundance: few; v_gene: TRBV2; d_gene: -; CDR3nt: TGTGCCAGCATCTTATACAATGAGCAGTTCTTC; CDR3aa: CASILYNEQFF
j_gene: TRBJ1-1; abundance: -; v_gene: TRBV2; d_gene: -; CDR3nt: TGTGCCAGCAGTGAAGATATGGGGACACACACTGAAGCTTTCTTT; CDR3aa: CASSEDMGTHTEAFF
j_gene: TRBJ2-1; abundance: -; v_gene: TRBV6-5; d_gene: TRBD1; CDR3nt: TGTGCCAGCAGTAAGTACAGGGGGCCCTTCTATGAGCAGTTCTTC; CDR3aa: CASSKYRGPFYEQFF
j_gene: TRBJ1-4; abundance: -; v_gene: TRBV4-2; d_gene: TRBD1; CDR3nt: TGTGCCAGCAGCCAAGGGGGTACAGGGGGAATTAATGAAAAACTGTTTTTT; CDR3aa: CASSQGGTGGINEKLFF
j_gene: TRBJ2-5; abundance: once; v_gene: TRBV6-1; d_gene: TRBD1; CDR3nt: TGTGCCATCAAACGACAGGGGGCGATCGAGACCCAGTACTTC; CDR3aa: CAIKRQGAIETQYF
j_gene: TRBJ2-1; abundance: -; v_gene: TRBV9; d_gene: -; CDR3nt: TGTGCCAGCAGCGTCACTGGGGTCTCCTACAATGAGCAGTTCTTC; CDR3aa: CASSVTGVSYNEQFF
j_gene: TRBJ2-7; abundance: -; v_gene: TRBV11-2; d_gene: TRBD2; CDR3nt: TGTGCCAGCAGCCGGGGACTAGCGGGCCCCGACGAGCAGTACTTC; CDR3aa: CASSRGLAGPDEQYF
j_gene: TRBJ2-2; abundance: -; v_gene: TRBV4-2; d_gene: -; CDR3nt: TGTGCCAGCAGCGTTAGCGACGGGGAGCTGTTTTTT; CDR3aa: CASSVSDGELFF
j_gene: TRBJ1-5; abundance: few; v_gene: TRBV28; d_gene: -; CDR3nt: TGTGCCAGCGGTACCAATCAGCCCCAGCATTTT; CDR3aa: CASGTNQPQHF
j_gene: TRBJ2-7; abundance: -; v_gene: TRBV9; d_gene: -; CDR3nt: TGTGCCAGCAGCGTAGACGTACCTTCCTACGAGCAGTACTTC; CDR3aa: CASSVDVPSYEQYF
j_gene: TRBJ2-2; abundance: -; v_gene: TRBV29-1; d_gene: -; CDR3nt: TGCAGCGCCAACCCAGCCGGGGAGCTGTTTTTT; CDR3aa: CSANPAGELFF
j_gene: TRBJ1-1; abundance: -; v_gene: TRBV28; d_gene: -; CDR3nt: TGTGCCAGCAGTTTGTCACCGACTGAAGCTTTCTTT; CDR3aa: CASSLSPTEAFF
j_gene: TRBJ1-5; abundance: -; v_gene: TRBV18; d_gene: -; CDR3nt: TGTGCCAGCTCACCAGACAGCAGCCGGAATCAGCCCCAGCATTTT; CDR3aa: CASSPDSSRNQPQHF